The T cell receptor beta chain under discussion was sequenced for a study of vaccination and CD4 T cells after COVID-19. CDR1 and CDR2 from the germline V gene are SGHNT and YYREEE (reference sequence). There are 14 residues in the CDR3. Unmatched junction bases numbered 1, after V lost 0 bases and J lost 3 bases. The Oncomine TCR Beta short-read assay was applied to DNA of cultured CD4+ T cells. TCRdb itself ran the PCR reads through MiXCR, one entry per CDR3 protein. The table shows roughly 18,000 distinct CDR3 sequences, with about three fifths occurring only once. As for treatment: approximately nine-day PBMC culture with coronavirus spike peptide pools or control peptides (ViraFEST assay). Comments on this clonotype: The antigen remains undetermined.

The V and J genes are TRBV5-4 and TRBJ2-5; 8 bases are shared with TRBD2. The sample consisted of CD4+ T cells from blood, cultured in vitro. The receptor was isolated from a human donor who had recovered from COVID-19. The CDR3 loop is CASSLAGGKETQYF. CDR3 nucleotides: TGTGCCAGCAGCTTGGCGGGGGGGAAAGAGACCCAGTACTTC.